One sample yielded the 27 T cell receptor beta chains listed below, sequenced in a study of shared clonotypes between healthy human individuals. Libraries were prepared by immunoSEQ multiplex PCR; TCRdb keeps only in-frame clonotypes and omits some of them. Among 2 million to 2.5 million clones listed, approximately 94% were seen once. The sample consisted of naive CD4+ T cells sorted from blood. Sample subset: CD45RA+ positively selected. These receptors were obtained from a man between 18 and 35 years old in good health.

The V call is TRBV2, the J call TRBJ2-2; D ambiguous. The V gene's germline CDR1 is SNHLY and CDR2 FYNNEI. There are 12 residues in the CDR3. V lost 7 bases, J lost 1 base, and 4 bases lay in between. The CDR3 region is CASKMNTGELFF. The CDR3 DNA is TGTGCCAGCAAAATGAACACCGGGGAGCTGTTTTTT.

The chain joins TRBV6-6 to TRBJ2-3, with D perhaps matching TRBD1 (6 bases). The germline V and J ends were trimmed by 6 bases and 0 bases, with 16 bases remaining between them. The V gene's germline CDR1 is MNHNY and CDR2 SVGAGI (reference sequence). There are 16 residues in the CDR3. The CDR3, as DNA: TGTGCCAGCAGGGGTGCACAGGGCCCTAGCACAGATACGCAGTATTTT. Protein product: CASRGAQGPSTDTQYF.

As for this clone: Other DNA sequences in the sample encode the same CDR3. The gene calls are TRBV29-1 and TRBJ1-2; D might be TRBD1 (6 bases). V was trimmed by 2 bases and J by 4 bases, leaving 14 bases between them. The CDR3 is 14 amino acids. CDR1 is SQVTM, CDR2 ANQGSEA, per germline. CDR3 loop: CSVELRGQFYGYTF. The DNA for the CDR3 is TGCAGCGTTGAACTCCGGGGGCAGTTCTATGGCTACACCTTC. Full variable domain (outside the CDR3, taken from reference TRBV29-1 and TRBJ1-2): SAVISQKPSRDICQRGTSLTIQCQVDSQVTMMFWYRQQPGQSLTLIATANQGSEATYESGFVIDKFPISRPNLTFSTLTVSNMSPEDSSIYLCSVELRGQFYGYTFGSGTRLTVV.

The V and J genes are TRBV5-4 and TRBJ2-1, with D possibly TRBD2 on 5 matching bases. The CDR3 runs 14 residues. Germline loops: CDR1 SGHNT, CDR2 YYREEE (reference sequence). Trimming took 2 bases from V and 5 from J, leaving 11 bases between them. This chain's CDR3 is CASSFSRADNEQFF. The CDR3 region has the DNA TGTGCCAGCAGCTTCTCGCGGGCGGACAATGAGCAGTTCTTC.

The CDR3 protein is CASSQVSVNTEAFF. CDR3 DNA sequence: TGCGCCAGCAGCCAAGTATCGGTTAACACTGAAGCTTTCTTT. The chain couples TRBV4-1 to TRBJ1-1; D unresolved. The CDR3 is 14 amino acids. Germline V lookup: CDR1 MGHRA, CDR2 YSYEKL. With 1 base removed from V and 2 bases from J, the gap between germline ends came to 8 bases.

The chain couples TRBV29-1 to TRBJ2-1, with D perhaps matching TRBD2 (6 bases). V lost 4 bases to trimming and J lost 1 base, with 11 bases between them. There are 14 residues in the CDR3. Germline CDR1 is SQVTM and CDR2 is ANQGSEA. CDR3 sequence (DNA): TGCAGCGTTGGTCTAGCGAGTTCCTACAATGAGCAGTTCTTC. It yields the protein CSVGLASSYNEQFF.

A single count supports this clone. The chain recombines TRBV2 with TRBJ2-3, with 11 nucleotides matching TRBD1. After removal of 8 bases from V and 4 bases from J, the junction contained 2 bases not matched to a gene. Germline CDR1 SNHLY, CDR2 FYNNEI. The CDR3 loop spans 13 amino acids. Here the CDR3 DNA reads TGTGCCAGCCGGGACAGGGGGTCAGATACGCAGTATTTT. It translates to CASRDRGSDTQYF.

This chain uses TRBV19 with TRBJ2-1; 8 bases match TRBD2. V lost 5 bases, J lost 16 bases, and 16 bases stayed unmatched. CDR1 and CDR2 from the germline V gene are LNHDA and SQIVND (reference sequence). The CDR3 spans 14 residues. This CDR3 reads CASSSYSQRGPLFF. The CDR3 region has the DNA TGTGCCAGTAGTTCCTATTCCCAGCGGGGGCCTTTATTCTTC. The full variable domain, its missing parts supplied by reference TRBV19 and TRBJ2-1, is DGGITQSPKYLFRKEGQNVTLSCEQNLNHDAMYWYRQDPGQGLRLIYYSQIVNDFQKGDIAEGYSVSREKKESFPLTVTSAQKNPTAFYLCASSSYSQRGPLFFGPGTRLTVL.

The CDR3 bases are TGTGCCAGCAACAACGGGGAAAAACTGTTTTTT. As protein: CASNNGEKLFF. V is TRBV6-5 and J is TRBJ1-4, with D unresolved. V lost 7 bases and J lost 8, with 8 bases in between. CDR1 is MNHEY, CDR2 SVGAGI, per germline. The CDR3 sequence is 11 residues long.

The CDR3 nucleotides are TGTGCCTGGAGTGACGGACAGAACCAAGAGACCCAGTACTTC. Translated, it gives CAWSDGQNQETQYF. The V call is TRBV30, the J call TRBJ2-5, with D tentatively TRBD1 (6 bases). The V gene's germline CDR1 is GTSNPN and CDR2 SVGIG (reference sequence). This CDR3 spans 14 amino acids. V was shortened by 1 base and J by 0 bases, with 9 bases between the two germline ends.

As to this clone: Other DNA sequences within the sample encode an identical CDR3. This chain connects TRBV7-2 to TRBJ2-7; 11 bases are a match to TRBD2. Per germline, CDR1 SGHTA and CDR2 FQGNSA. The CDR3 has 16 residues. The junction had 7 bases not matched to a gene; V was cut back by 5 bases and J by 1 base. The DNA of the CDR3 is TGTGCCAGCAGCACGCATACTAGCGGGAGTTCCTACGAGCAGTACTTC. Encoded protein: CASSTHTSGSSYEQYF.

As for this clone: Other DNA variants within this sample encode the same CDR3. This chain connects TRBV2 to TRBJ1-1, with D perhaps TRBD1 (5 bases). V was pared by 1 base and J by 5 bases, with 14 bases between. This CDR3 is 15 amino acids long. Germline CDR1 is SNHLY and CDR2 is FYNNEI. The CDR3 DNA sequence: TGTGCCAGCAGTGAAGGAAGAGGCCGGGGGACTGAAGCTTTCTTT. As protein: CASSEGRGRGTEAFF.

This rearrangement joins TRBV6-6 to TRBJ1-5; D not resolved. CDR3 length: 11 residues. V lost 1 base and J lost 12, with 7 bases in between. Germline loops: CDR1 MNHNY, CDR2 SVGAGI (reference sequence). The CDR3 DNA reads TGTGCCAGCAGTTACTTGACGCTCCAGCATTTT. Encoded protein: CASSYLTLQHF.

This clone was recorded once. V and J are TRBV7-9 and TRBJ2-1, with a tentative D call TRBD1 (6 bases). Trimming cost V 0 bases and J 10 bases, with 16 bases left between them. There are 15 residues in the CDR3. Germline CDR1 is SEHNR and CDR2 is FQNEAQ (reference sequence). The CDR3 DNA is TGTGCCAGCAGCTTAGCGCTTGGGTATCAGGGGGAGCAGTTCTTC. This sequence encodes CASSLALGYQGEQFF.

The J gene is TRBJ1-5, the V gene TRBV6-1; 7 bases agree with TRBD1. J was trimmed by 3 bases and V by 6 bases; bases with no gene match: 8. The CDR3 runs 15 residues. CDR1 and CDR2 (germline): MNHNS, SASEGT. The CDR3 DNA reads as TGTGCCAGCAGCGCCACGGGACAGTTCAATCAGCCCCAGCATTTT. Protein product: CASSATGQFNQPQHF.

This chain links TRBV5-4 with TRBJ2-1; TRBD1 is a possible D gene (6 bases). The germline gives CDR1 SGHNT, CDR2 YYREEE (reference sequence). V was trimmed by 2 bases and J by 5 bases, leaving 11 bases between them. This CDR3 has 14 amino acids. CDR3 DNA: TGTGCCAGCAGCTTTTACAGGGTGGACAATGAGCAGTTCTTC. Amino acids: CASSFYRVDNEQFF.

The CDR3 is CASSWNTGELFF. The CDR3, as DNA: TGTGCCAGCAGTTGGAACACCGGGGAGCTGTTTTTT. The chain employs TRBV5-4 and TRBJ2-2; D gene ambiguous. The CDR3 has 12 residues. The V end was cut by 5 bases, the J end by 1 base, with 3 bases between. Germline V gene data show CDR1 as SGHNT and CDR2 as YYREEE (reference sequence).

Concerning this clone: This sample also contains other DNA sequences that code for the same CDR3. The CDR3 sequence: CASSPQGPGNTIYF. The CDR3 coding sequence is TGTGCCAGCTCACCACAGGGGCCTGGAAACACCATATATTTT. The rearrangement links TRBV18 to TRBJ1-3, with a weak D call TRBD1 (5 bases). The length of the CDR3 is 14 residues. Germline loops: CDR1 KGHSH, CDR2 LQKENI. Trimming left V 1 base short and J 2 bases short, with 6 bases between. Combining the CDR3 with reference TRBV18 and TRBJ1-3 gives the whole variable domain NAGVMQNPRHLVRRRGQEARLRCSPMKGHSHVYWYRQLPEEGLKFMVYLQKENIIDESGMPKERFSAEFPKEGPSILRIQQVVRGDSAAYFCASSPQGPGNTIYFGEGSWLTVV.

This clone was recorded a few times. Other DNA sequences in the sample encode the same CDR3. The rearrangement links TRBV11-2 to TRBJ2-2; D is uncertain. There are 13 residues in the CDR3. V was clipped by 1 base and J by 5 bases, with 5 bases between them. The germline CDR1 and CDR2 sequences are SGHAT and FQNNGV. Written as DNA, the CDR3 is TGTGCCAGCAGCTTAGTACGGACCGGGGAGCTGTTTTTT. Protein: CASSLVRTGELFF.

This clone was seen a single time. The chain carries TRBV30 and TRBJ1-6; 7 nucleotides agree with TRBD1. Trimming cost V 4 bases and J 5 bases; bases outside gene matches: 8. The V gene's germline CDR1 is GTSNPN and CDR2 SVGIG (reference sequence). The CDR3 extends over 15 amino acids. Written as DNA, the CDR3 is TGTGCCTGGAAGAACCGGGACAGTGATAATTCACCCCTCCACTTT. Its translation is CAWKNRDSDNSPLHF.

The chain is built from TRBV7-3 and TRBJ2-2, with 15 positions matching TRBD2. Looked up from germline, CDR1 is SGHTA and CDR2 is FQGTGA. Trimming at V came to 5 bases and at J to 4 bases, leaving 8 bases not matched to a gene. The CDR3 extends over 18 amino acids. The CDR3 DNA reads as TGTGCCAGCAGCCCGGGACTAGCGGGGGGCAGATTCACCGGGGAGCTGTTTTTT. Protein sequence: CASSPGLAGGRFTGELFF.

The sample holds one count of this clone. V is TRBV7-8 and J is TRBJ1-1; D is undetermined. Germline assignment: CDR1 SGHVS and CDR2 FQNEAQ. The CDR3 has 13 amino acids. V dropped 2 bases and J dropped 9 bases, with 13 bases sitting between them. The CDR3 protein is CASSLSRASKAFF. The CDR3 nucleotides read TGTGCCAGCAGCTTATCTCGGGCTTCGAAAGCTTTCTTT.

V usage is TRBV6-1 and J usage is TRBJ1-2, with 8 bases fitting TRBD1. The V and J ends lost 6 bases and 4 bases, in that order; junction bases with no gene match: 10. The germline V gene has CDR1 MNHNS and CDR2 SASEGT. The CDR3 has 15 residues. In DNA form, the CDR3 reads TGTGCCAGCAGCCAATCGACAGGGGTGGGCTATGGCTACACCTTC. It is translated as CASSQSTGVGYGYTF.

V is TRBV15 and J is TRBJ1-5, with D possibly TRBD1 on 5 matching bases. Germline V gives CDR1 LNHNV, CDR2 YYDKDF (reference sequence). Trimming took 5 bases from V and 11 from J, leaving 16 bases between them. CDR3 length: 13 residues. CDR3 bases: TGTGCCACCAGCGGGACCCGGGGATGGGCCCAGCATTTT. The encoded protein is CATSGTRGWAQHF. The complete variable domain, with remaining parts taken from reference TRBV15 and TRBJ1-5, reads DAMVIQNPRYQVTQFGKPVTLSCSQTLNHNVMYWYQQKSSQAPKLLFHYYDKDFNNEADTPDNFQSRRPNTSFCFLDIRSPGLGDTAMYLCATSGTRGWAQHFGDGTRLSIL.

This clone has a single count. This chain uses TRBV6-5 with TRBJ2-7; maybe TRBD1 (5 bases). V lost 4 bases, J lost 6 bases, and 19 bases lay in between. Germline CDR1 is MNHEY and CDR2 is SVGAGI. The CDR3 has 15 residues. CDR3 sequence reads: CASSSPGRSRAEQYF. The CDR3, as DNA: TGTGCCAGCAGTTCCCCCGGACGATCCAGGGCCGAGCAGTACTTC.

This clone showed up just once. The gene calls are TRBV27 and TRBJ2-7; maybe TRBD1 (5 bases). V was shortened by 6 bases and J by 0 bases, with 9 bases between the two germline ends. The CDR3 consists of 13 residues. The germline CDR1 and CDR2 sequences are MNHEY and SMNVEV (reference sequence). The CDR3 is CASRDSSSYEQYF. The CDR3 DNA reads TGTGCCAGCAGAGACAGTAGCTCCTACGAGCAGTACTTC.

The V call is TRBV2, the J call TRBJ1-6; D gene unclear. The CDR3 has 13 amino acids. Trimming took off 5 bases at V and 7 bases at J, with 9 bases between the two ends. Germline assignment: CDR1 SNHLY and CDR2 FYNNEI. The CDR3 reads CASSLDANSPLHF. The CDR3 DNA is TGTGCCAGCAGTTTGGACGCCAATTCACCCCTCCACTTT.